A single sample is the source of the 6 T cell receptor beta chains below, sequenced in a study of cytotoxic CD8 clonotypes in ibrutinib-treated CLL. Clones were read by immunoSEQ multiplex PCR, and TCRdb kept only the in-frame ones, dropping some. The sample lists 250,000 to 350,000 clones, less than 85% occurring once. The sample consisted of PBMCs, taken at disease progression, from a patient treated with ibrutinib. The receptors shown here come from a human donor with chronic lymphocytic leukemia.

The V call is TRBV5-6, the J call TRBJ2-1, with D perhaps matching TRBD1 (6 bases). V was cut by 3 bases and J by 3 bases, with 7 bases left in between. This CDR3 contains 13 residues. The germline V gene encodes CDR1 SGHDT and CDR2 YYEEEE. This CDR3 is CASSWDIYNEQFF. The CDR3 region has the DNA TGTGCCAGCAGCTGGGACATCTACAATGAGCAGTTCTTC. Based on the CDR3 plus reference TRBV5-6 and TRBJ2-1, the full variable domain is DAGVTQSPTHLIKTRGQQVTLRCSPKSGHDTVSWYQQALGQGPQFIFQYYEEEERQRGNFPDRFSGHQFPNYSSELNVNALLLGDSALYLCASSWDIYNEQFFGPGTRLTVL.

The rearrangement links TRBV5-1 to TRBJ2-7, with D maybe TRBD1 (5 bases). The ends were cut back, 1 base at V and 0 bases at J, with 14 bases in the middle. CDR1 and CDR2 (germline): SGHRS, YFSETQ. This CDR3 comprises 16 residues. The CDR3 DNA is TGCGCCAGCAGCTTGAAGGGGCCCCGTGGCTCCTACGAGCAGTACTTC. Residues: CASSLKGPRGSYEQYF.

This rearrangement joins TRBV15 to TRBJ1-4; D remains ambiguous. V lost 1 base, J lost 14 bases, and 11 bases lay in between. The CDR3 sequence is 12 residues long. CDR1 LNHNV and CDR2 YYDKDF come from the germline V gene (reference sequence). The CDR3 here is CATSRVDGVLFF. CDR3 bases: TGTGCCACCAGCAGAGTAGATGGTGTGCTGTTTTTT.

The sample holds a few counts of this clone. V usage is TRBV11-2 and J usage is TRBJ2-7; D is uncertain. The V end lost 1 base, the J end lost 6 bases, and 13 bases lay between the germline ends. Germline CDR1 reads SGHAT; CDR2 reads FQNNGV. The CDR3 consists of 14 residues. CDR3 residues: CASSLGAGSVEQYF. The CDR3 bases are TGTGCCAGCAGCTTAGGGGCAGGTTCGGTCGAGCAGTACTTC.

This clone has more than one count but fewer than ten. The rearrangement uses TRBV7-8 and TRBJ1-1; D may be TRBD1 (5 bases). There are 12 residues in the CDR3. Germline CDR1 SGHVS, CDR2 FQNEAQ. The ends were cut back, 2 bases at V and 8 bases at J, with 9 bases in the middle. This chain's CDR3 is CASSLSGFEAFF. CDR3 nucleotide sequence: TGTGCCAGCAGCTTATCAGGGTTCGAAGCTTTCTTT.

This chain connects TRBV7-9 to TRBJ1-4; TRBD1 is a possible D gene (6 bases). This CDR3 has 13 amino acids. The V end lost 0 bases, the J end lost 7 bases, and 6 bases lay between the germline ends. The germline V gene encodes CDR1 SEHNR and CDR2 FQNEAQ (reference sequence). The DNA of the CDR3 is TGTGCCAGCAGCTTAGCGGACAGTGAAAAACTGTTTTTT. Translation gives CASSLADSEKLFF. The full variable domain, in which reference TRBV7-9 and TRBJ1-4 provide the parts outside the CDR3, is DTGVSQNPRHKITKRGQNVTFRCDPISEHNRLYWYRQTLGQGPEFLTYFQNEAQLEKSRLLSDRFSAERPKGSFSTLEIQRTEQGDSAMYLCASSLADSEKLFFGSGTQLSVL.